These 31 T cell receptor beta chains came from one sample sequenced in a study of T cells in Graves' hyperthyroidism and ophthalmopathy. TCR beta CDR3 region amplification was performed from RNA transcripts. Researchers ran a first-round RT-PCR on the TCR CDR3 using the HTBI primer set. TCRdb redid the calling of the multiplex PCR reads with MiXCR, one entry per CDR3 protein. The sample has about 400,000 distinct CDR3 sequences, around 14% seen once. The sequenced material came from blood. The source is a woman in her thirties with Graves' hyperthyroidism.

This clonotype was observed a few times. V usage is TRBV6-1 and J usage is TRBJ2-2, with D tentatively TRBD2 (5 bases). The CDR3 runs 13 residues. With 8 bases removed from V and 4 bases from J, the gap between germline ends came to 11 bases. The germline V gene encodes CDR1 MNHNS and CDR2 SASEGT. The CDR3: CASRSGITGELFF. In DNA, the CDR3 is TGTGCCAGCCGCTCGGGAATCACCGGGGAGCTGTTTTTT.

The gene calls are TRBV28 and TRBJ2-3; 9 bases line up with TRBD2. Germline trimming cut 6 bases from V and 2 bases from J; bases unmatched to any gene: 9. The germline gives CDR1 MDHEN, CDR2 SYDVKM. The CDR3 covers 16 residues. CDR3 protein: CASSGSGREHTDTQYF. CDR3 DNA: TGTGCCAGCAGCGGTAGCGGGAGAGAGCACACAGATACGCAGTATTTT.

Ten or more counts support this clonotype. The rearrangement uses TRBV30 and TRBJ2-2; D remains unclear. The CDR3 has 15 amino acids. V was pared by 0 bases and J by 5 bases, with 13 bases between. The germline gives CDR1 GTSNPN, CDR2 SVGIG (reference sequence). The CDR3 bases are TGTGCCTGGAGTGTGGAACCGAGAAGGACCGGGGAGCTGTTTTTT. It yields the protein CAWSVEPRRTGELFF.

This clonotype was observed at least ten times. This sequence joins TRBV2 and TRBJ2-7; D is ambiguous. This CDR3 is built from 10 residues. V was clipped by 6 bases and J by 4 bases, with 4 bases between them. From germline, CDR1 is SNHLY and CDR2 FYNNEI. CDR3 bases: TGTGCCAGCAGATTGTACGAGCAGTACTTC. Its protein product is CASRLYEQYF. Filled out from reference TRBV2 and TRBJ2-7, the complete variable domain reads EPEVTQTPSHQVTQMGQEVILRCVPISNHLYFYWYRQILGQKVEFLVSFYNNEISEKSEIFDDQFSVERPDGSNFTLKIRSTKLEDSAMYFCASRLYEQYFGPGTRLTVT.

V is TRBV6-2 or TRBV6-3 and J is TRBJ2-1; 9 nucleotides align to TRBD2. With V trimmed by 7 bases and J by 6 bases, 13 bases remained unmatched. The length of the CDR3 is 16 residues. Germline values: CDR1 MNHEY, CDR2 SVGEGT. DNA of the CDR3: TGTGCCAGCACCTCCGGGACTAGCCTCCTTGGCAATGAGCAGTTCTTC. Residues: CASTSGTSLLGNEQFF.

This clonotype was seen at least ten times. The chain joins TRBV11-2 to TRBJ2-1; D remains ambiguous. Germline V gene lookup returns CDR1 SGHAT and CDR2 FQNNGV. V dropped 0 bases and J dropped 6 bases, with 6 bases sitting between them. This CDR3 region has 13 residues. DNA of the CDR3: TGTGCCAGCAGCTTAGATTTCCCCAATGAGCAGTTCTTC. As protein: CASSLDFPNEQFF.

This clonotype was seen at least ten times. This chain joins TRBV24-1 and TRBJ1-1; D is possibly TRBD1 (5 bases). Germline CDR1 and CDR2: KGHDR and SFDVKD. The CDR3 totals 13 residues. Between the trimmed V and J ends, which lost 7 bases and 1 base, there was a span of 9 bases. The CDR3 loop reads CATRRDANTEAFF. In nucleotides, the CDR3 is TGTGCCACCAGGCGGGACGCGAACACTGAAGCTTTCTTT.

There are many counts of this clonotype. The rearrangement joins TRBV27 to TRBJ1-1; D not resolved. The V and J ends lost 5 bases and 4 bases respectively, with 8 bases between them. The CDR3 consists of 12 residues. CDR1 is MNHEY and CDR2 is SMNVEV in the germline V gene (reference sequence). The CDR3 sequence: CASSHLVTEAFF. CDR3 nucleotides: TGTGCCAGCAGTCACCTTGTCACTGAAGCTTTCTTT.

There are many counts of this clonotype. The CDR3 coding sequence is TGTGCCAGCAGTTTACGGGGAGGGGGAGAGACCCAGTACTTC. Its translation: CASSLRGGGETQYF. The chain joins TRBV27 to TRBJ2-5; D possibly corresponds to TRBD2 (7 bases). This CDR3 contains 14 residues. The germline V gene encodes CDR1 MNHEY and CDR2 SMNVEV (reference sequence). With 2 bases removed from V and 4 bases from J, the gap between germline ends came to 11 bases.

This sequence joins TRBV20-1 and TRBJ1-1, with 11 bases aligning to TRBD1. Germline V lookup: CDR1 DFQATT, CDR2 SNEGSKA (reference sequence). Germline trimming cut 4 bases from V and 11 bases from J; bases unmatched to any gene: 9. The CDR3 covers 13 residues. CDR3 sequence reads: CSATPEDRGPAFF. CDR3 sequence (DNA): TGCAGTGCTACCCCTGAGGACAGGGGGCCGGCTTTCTTT.

This clonotype was recorded a few times. This rearrangement joins TRBV10-1 to TRBJ2-1; 8 bases line up with TRBD1. This CDR3 region has 15 residues. Germline V gene sequence: CDR1 WNHNN, CDR2 SYGVQD (reference sequence). The junction had 11 bases not matched to a gene; V was cut back by 3 bases and J by 10 bases. For the CDR3, the DNA is TGCGCCAGCAGTGAAAGGACAGGGAGGTCTAACGAGCAGTTCTTC. Translation: CASSERTGRSNEQFF.

This clonotype was counted a few times. The CDR3 sequence is CASSSRPGAKNIQYF. The DNA for the CDR3 is TGTGCCAGCAGCTCTCGCCCGGGAGCTAAAAACATTCAGTACTTC. The chain uses TRBV7-2 and TRBJ2-4; D might be TRBD2 (6 bases). Trimming pared 4 bases from V and 4 bases from J, leaving 14 bases between. CDR3 length equals 15 residues. Germline CDR1 is SGHTA and CDR2 is FQGNSA.

This clonotype showed up just once. V is TRBV19 and J is TRBJ2-7; tentatively, D is TRBD2 (5 bases). V lost 5 bases to trimming and J lost 6 bases, with 11 bases between them. The CDR3 extends over 12 amino acids. Per germline, CDR1 LNHDA and CDR2 SQIVND (reference sequence). The CDR3 reads CASSGLALEQYF. CDR3 bases: TGTGCCAGTAGTGGATTAGCGCTCGAGCAGTACTTC.

This clonotype was observed at least ten times. The gene calls are TRBV29-1 and TRBJ2-7, with TRBD1 as a possible D gene (6 bases). From germline, CDR1 is SQVTM and CDR2 ANQGSEA. CDR3 length: 18 residues. The V end was cut by 4 bases, the J end by 0 bases, with 25 bases between. CDR3: CSVADRLVSIPSSYEQYF. Here the CDR3 DNA reads TGCAGCGTTGCGGACAGACTCGTTAGCATTCCGAGCTCCTACGAGCAGTACTTC.

This clonotype was counted only a few times. The rearrangement uses TRBV9 and TRBJ2-5; D is perhaps TRBD2 (6 bases). The germline gives CDR1 SGDLS, CDR2 YYNGEE. V was clipped by 2 bases and J by 3 bases, with 11 bases between them. This CDR3 is 14 amino acids long. In DNA, the CDR3 is TGTGCCAGCAGCGTCGGGACTGTAGAAGAGACCCAGTACTTC. Residues: CASSVGTVEETQYF.

The chain employs TRBV7-9 and TRBJ1-3; 10 bases are shared with TRBD1. The CDR3 sequence is 14 residues long. Germline V gene sequence: CDR1 SEHNR, CDR2 FQNEAQ (reference sequence). V trimming: 6 bases; J trimming: 6 bases; junction bases outside the gene matches: 5. Here the CDR3 DNA reads TGTGCCAGCAGTTCGACAGGGGGCTTAAACACCATATATTTT. Translated, it gives CASSSTGGLNTIYF. Complete variable domain (other parts from reference TRBV7-9 and TRBJ1-3): DTGVSQNPRHKITKRGQNVTFRCDPISEHNRLYWYRQTLGQGPEFLTYFQNEAQLEKSRLLSDRFSAERPKGSFSTLEIQRTEQGDSAMYLCASSSTGGLNTIYFGEGSWLTVV.

This clonotype was observed many times. The chain uses TRBV2 and TRBJ1-5; TRBD1 matches 10 bases. Germline V CDR1 and CDR2: SNHLY, FYNNEI. CDR3 length: 20 residues. Unmatched junction bases numbered 15, after V lost 4 bases and J lost 0 bases. CDR3 DNA sequence: TGTGCCAGCAGTGTAAAATCCGGGACAGGGGACATTTATAGCAATCAGCCCCAGCATTTT. Translating it yields CASSVKSGTGDIYSNQPQHF.

CDR3 amino acids: CASGTGQNSPLHF. In DNA, the CDR3 is TGTGCCAGCGGAACAGGGCAGAATTCACCCCTCCACTTT. The chain has TRBV12-3 or TRBV12-4 and TRBJ1-6; D is possibly TRBD1 (6 bases). The CDR3 loop spans 13 amino acids. Deletions cut 8 bases from V and 7 bases from J, with 12 bases between.

This clonotype was detected ten times or more. This chain links TRBV27 with TRBJ2-7; a weak D match, TRBD1 (6 bases). Germline V gene data show CDR1 as MNHEY and CDR2 as SMNVEV (reference sequence). The CDR3 is 15 residues long. Trimming removed 6 bases at V and 4 bases at J, with 19 bases between. The CDR3: CASRPGHIGGYEQYF. For the CDR3, the DNA is TGTGCCAGCAGGCCGGGACACATTGGGGGATACGAGCAGTACTTC.

The J gene is TRBJ2-2, the V gene TRBV5-1, with D possibly being TRBD2 (7 bases). Between the trimmed V and J ends, which lost 1 base and 6 bases, there was a span of 19 bases. Germline CDR1 SGHRS, CDR2 YFSETQ. This CDR3 has 17 amino acids. DNA for the CDR3: TGCGCCAGCAGCTTGCGCGGGGGCGCGTCATTGGCCGGGGAGCTGTTTTTT. This translates into CASSLRGGASLAGELFF.

This clonotype was seen many times. This rearrangement joins TRBV28 to TRBJ2-7; 8 bases are a match to TRBD1. The CDR3 extends over 15 amino acids. Germline values: CDR1 MDHEN, CDR2 SYDVKM. After removal of 6 bases from V and 3 bases from J, the junction contained 10 bases not matched to a gene. The CDR3 bases are TGTGCCAGCAGGCCATATCAGGGGGCCAACTACGAGCAGTACTTC. It translates to CASRPYQGANYEQYF. The variable domain in full, completed from reference TRBV28 and TRBJ2-7, reads DVKVTQSSRYLVKRTGEKVFLECVQDMDHENMFWYRQDPGLGLRLIYFSYDVKMKEKGDIPEGYSVSREKKERFSLILESASTNQTSMYLCASRPYQGANYEQYFGPGTRLTVT.

This clonotype was counted many times. The chain combines TRBV28 with TRBJ2-1, with 8 nucleotides matching TRBD2. Germline values: CDR1 MDHEN, CDR2 SYDVKM. The CDR3 consists of 16 residues. V shed 5 bases and J 9 bases; nucleotides not matched to a gene: 15. The CDR3 loop reads CASSPLSGGPSGEQFF. In DNA, the CDR3 is TGTGCCAGCAGTCCCCTTTCGGGAGGGCCGTCAGGTGAGCAGTTCTTC.

The J gene is TRBJ1-1, the V gene TRBV5-6; D not certain. Germline lookup yields CDR1 SGHDT and CDR2 YYEEEE. Trimming removed 0 bases from V and 0 bases from J, with 9 bases in between. This CDR3 comprises 15 residues. The CDR3 sequence is CASSLARWMNTEAFF. The CDR3 DNA reads as TGTGCCAGCAGCTTGGCGCGTTGGATGAACACTGAAGCTTTCTTT.

The rearrangement links TRBV27 to TRBJ1-2; D is unclear. The CDR3 loop spans 16 amino acids. V dropped 4 bases and J dropped 7 bases, with 22 bases sitting between them. Germline V gene sequence: CDR1 MNHEY, CDR2 SMNVEV (reference sequence). The CDR3 DNA reads as TGTGCCAGCAGTTGGGCAAGACCTACCCGACACGGTGGCTACACCTTC. This encodes CASSWARPTRHGGYTF.

This clonotype came up a few times. The gene calls are TRBV12-5 and TRBJ2-1; 11 bases fit TRBD2. The germline V gene has CDR1 LGHNT and CDR2 FRNRAP. J was trimmed by 8 bases and V by 0 bases; bases with no gene match: 6. The CDR3 spans 16 residues. CDR3 sequence: CASGLVLAGVRDEQFF. CDR3 coding DNA: TGTGCTAGTGGTTTGGTACTAGCGGGAGTAAGGGATGAGCAGTTCTTC.

This clonotype occurred many times. The chain carries TRBV24-1 and TRBJ2-3, with TRBD2 identical over 13 bases. The V gene's germline CDR1 is KGHDR and CDR2 SFDVKD. Losses at the gene ends were 3 bases for V and 2 bases for J; bases not matched to a gene: 7. This CDR3 has 18 amino acids. This CDR3 is CATSDGGTSGTITDTQYF. In DNA, the CDR3 is TGTGCCACCAGTGATGGTGGGACTAGCGGGACGATCACAGATACGCAGTATTTT.

In its sample, this clonotype was seen a few times. This chain joins TRBV12-3 or TRBV12-4 and TRBJ2-2, with 8 bases that match TRBD2. The V segment lost 3 bases and the J segment 6 bases; nucleotides outside the gene matches: 21. This CDR3 has 20 amino acids. In DNA, the CDR3 is TGTGCCAGCAGTTTCTCCCGGACAGAACTGAGCGGGAGAACATCCGGGGAGCTGTTTTTT. Protein product: CASSFSRTELSGRTSGELFF.

This clonotype was detected ten times or more. This chain joins TRBV7-8 and TRBJ2-3; D is uncertain. This CDR3 has 18 residues. Germline V CDR1 and CDR2: SGHVS, FQNEAQ. Trimming stripped 5 bases from V and 0 bases from J, with 21 bases between. The CDR3 DNA is TGTGCCAGCAGCCCACTGTTCCTCCAGAGAATTAGCACAGATACGCAGTATTTT. Its translation: CASSPLFLQRISTDTQYF.

In this sample, this clonotype turned up many times. The chain is built from TRBV20-1 and TRBJ2-2; 9 nucleotides agree with TRBD1. After removal of 0 bases from V and 7 bases from J, the junction contained 12 bases not matched to a gene. Per germline, CDR1 DFQATT and CDR2 SNEGSKA (reference sequence). This CDR3 has 17 residues. In DNA form, the CDR3 reads TGCAGTGCTAGAGATGCGACAGGGGGACCCTCGCACGGGGAGCTGTTTTTT. Translated: CSARDATGGPSHGELFF.

This clonotype was detected many times. V and J are TRBV12-3 or TRBV12-4 and TRBJ2-2, with 11 nucleotides matching TRBD2. CDR3 length: 15 residues. With 6 bases clipped from V and 7 bases from J, the junction kept 7 bases outside the gene matches. CDR3 region: CASRLSGRADGELFF. The CDR3 nucleotides read TGTGCCAGCAGGCTTAGCGGGAGGGCCGACGGGGAGCTGTTTTTT.

This clonotype was seen ten or more times. This chain joins TRBV20-1 and TRBJ2-7; 14 bases agree with TRBD2. CDR3 size: 14 residues. V lost 6 bases, J lost 5 bases, and 6 bases stayed unmatched. CDR1 DFQATT and CDR2 SNEGSKA come from the germline V gene (reference sequence). CDR3 sequence (DNA): TGCAGTGCCCCCGGGACTAGCGGGAGAGACGAGCAGTACTTC. Its protein is CSAPGTSGRDEQYF.